The 22 T cell receptor beta chains given below trace back to one sample, sequenced in a study of sequential checkpoint blockade in melanoma. Sequencing was performed with immunoSEQ multiplex PCR; in TCRdb, only in-frame clones are kept and a portion is missing. Of around 13,000 clones in the sample, under 80% were seen once. Indicated treatment: randomized to nivolumab then ipilimumab (arm A) or the reverse (arm B). Material: CD8+ T cells sorted from blood (inferred from file names), obtained from a patient given nivolumab and ipilimumab in sequence. These receptors came from a human donor with melanoma.

The rearrangement uses TRBV19 and TRBJ2-7; 13 positions match TRBD2. The germline V gene has CDR1 LNHDA and CDR2 SQIVND (reference sequence). Trimming removed 5 bases from V and 5 bases from J; junction bases left unmatched: 6. The CDR3 is 15 residues long. The CDR3 sequence: CASSAGLAGAHEQYF. CDR3 DNA sequence: TGTGCCAGTAGTGCCGGACTAGCGGGAGCCCACGAGCAGTACTTC.

The rearrangement joins TRBV7-6 to TRBJ2-1, with D maybe TRBD2 (6 bases). V was shortened by 6 bases and J by 0 bases, with 12 bases between the two germline ends. This CDR3 is 15 amino acids long. CDR1 and CDR2 (germline): SGHVS, FNYEAQ. CDR3: CASSFDGSSYNEQFF. CDR3 DNA sequence: TGTGCCAGCAGTTTCGACGGGAGCTCCTACAATGAGCAGTTCTTC.

This clone showed up just a few times. The chain is built from TRBV14 and TRBJ1-2, with D tentatively TRBD1 (6 bases). Germline loops: CDR1 SGHDN, CDR2 FVKESK. The CDR3 sequence is 15 residues long. Deletions cut 1 base from V and 4 bases from J, with 13 bases between. CDR3 DNA: TGTGCCAGCAGCCAAGTCCAGGGGAGTTCCTATGGCTACACCTTC. This translates into CASSQVQGSSYGYTF.

The V and J genes are TRBV4-3 and TRBJ1-1; 8 bases line up with TRBD1. This CDR3 region has 15 residues. The germline CDR1 and CDR2 sequences are LGHNA and YSLEER. J gave up 6 bases and V 0 bases, and 6 bases lay outside the gene matches. This CDR3 reads CASSQDWTGLSEAFF. DNA for the CDR3: TGCGCCAGCAGCCAAGATTGGACAGGGTTATCTGAAGCTTTCTTT.

The V gene is TRBV9, the J gene TRBJ1-1, with 10 bases aligning to TRBD1. The germline V gene encodes CDR1 SGDLS and CDR2 YYNGEE. The junction had 10 bases not matched to a gene; V was cut back by 4 bases and J by 10 bases. This CDR3 has 14 residues. The CDR3 DNA sequence: TGTGCCAGCAGCCCCGGGACAGGGGACAGCGGAGCTTTCTTT. This encodes CASSPGTGDSGAFF.

The CDR3 spells CASSRDSTTYNEQFF. The CDR3 DNA reads TGTGCCAGCAGCCGGGACTCTACTACCTACAATGAGCAGTTCTTC. The chain couples TRBV7-9 to TRBJ2-1; a possible D gene is TRBD2 (6 bases). Germline V gene lookup returns CDR1 SEHNR and CDR2 FQNEAQ (reference sequence). The CDR3 is made up of 15 amino acids. Between the trimmed V and J ends, which lost 5 bases and 2 bases, there was a span of 13 bases.

This clone was seen a single time. For the CDR3, the DNA is TGTGCCAGCAGCTTAGCGGGCAGGGCCTACGAGCAGTACTTC. It yields the protein CASSLAGRAYEQYF. This sequence joins TRBV7-6 and TRBJ2-5; D is perhaps TRBD1 (5 bases). The J call is doubtful: the DNA matches TRBJ2-7 better. CDR1 SGHVS and CDR2 FNYEAQ come from the germline V gene. The length of the CDR3 is 14 residues.

The CDR3: CASSIGTGGVYEQYV. In DNA form, the CDR3 reads TGTGCCAGTAGTATAGGGACAGGGGGAGTTTACGAGCAGTACGTC. The chain joins TRBV19 to TRBJ2-7; TRBD1 agrees at 10 bases. V was clipped by 1 base and J by 4 bases; unmatched bases: 4. CDR1 LNHDA and CDR2 SQIVND come from the germline V gene (reference sequence). This CDR3 has 15 amino acids.

This rearrangement joins TRBV7-9 to TRBJ2-3; 15 bases match TRBD2. The CDR3 covers 14 residues. Germline values: CDR1 SEHNR, CDR2 FQNEAQ (reference sequence). Losses at the gene ends were 5 bases for V and 8 bases for J; bases not matched to a gene: 2. CDR3 amino acids: CASSPGLAGGTQYF. The CDR3 DNA follows: TGTGCCAGCAGCCCGGGACTAGCGGGAGGTACGCAGTATTTT.

In its sample, this clone was seen a few times. The chain links TRBV7-9 to TRBJ1-1; TRBD1 is a possible D gene (6 bases). The CDR3 covers 14 residues. The germline gives CDR1 SEHNR, CDR2 FQNEAQ (reference sequence). V was shortened by 4 bases and J by 0 bases, with 9 bases between the two germline ends. The CDR3 reads CASSWGGLNTEAFF. Here the CDR3 DNA reads TGTGCCAGCAGCTGGGGGGGGCTGAACACTGAAGCTTTCTTT. Combining the CDR3 with reference TRBV7-9 and TRBJ1-1 gives the whole variable domain DTGVSQNPRHKITKRGQNVTFRCDPISEHNRLYWYRQTLGQGPEFLTYFQNEAQLEKSRLLSDRFSAERPKGSFSTLEIQRTEQGDSAMYLCASSWGGLNTEAFFGQGTRLTVV.

The chain combines TRBV29-1 with TRBJ1-5; possible D gene TRBD1, 6 bases. Per the germline V gene, CDR1 is SQVTM and CDR2 is ANQGSEA. V gave up 5 bases and J gave up 0 bases, with 17 bases separating them. This CDR3 has 16 residues. In DNA form, the CDR3 reads TGCAGCGTTAGTACTATTGGGGGCAATAGCAATCAGCCCCAGCATTTT. Translating gives CSVSTIGGNSNQPQHF.

The V gene is TRBV4-1, the J gene TRBJ1-3; no firm D call. The CDR3 spans 14 residues. Germline V gene data show CDR1 as MGHRA and CDR2 as YSYEKL. V lost 0 bases to trimming and J lost 2 bases, with 5 bases between them. CDR3 nucleotide sequence: TGCGCCAGCAGCCAAGACGGGGCTGGAAACACCATATATTTT. Residues: CASSQDGAGNTIYF.

The rearrangement uses TRBV19 and TRBJ2-1; D perhaps matches TRBD2 (7 bases). V was pared by 4 bases and J by 8 bases, with 21 bases between. Germline CDR1 and CDR2: LNHDA and SQIVND (reference sequence). The CDR3 is 16 residues long. The CDR3 DNA reads TGTGCCAGTAGTAGGAATAGGGGGACTACCCTACATGAGCAGTTCTTC. Protein: CASSRNRGTTLHEQFF.

This chain connects TRBV13 to TRBJ2-7; tentative D call: TRBD2 (7 bases). Trimming took off 5 bases at V and 2 bases at J, with 13 bases between the two ends. This CDR3 has 14 amino acids. The germline V gene encodes CDR1 PRHDT and CDR2 FYEKMQ (reference sequence). For the CDR3, the DNA is TGTGCCAGCAGCCCGTCGGGGGGCCCCTACGAGCAGTACTTC. Residues: CASSPSGGPYEQYF.

The rearrangement links TRBV12-5 to TRBJ2-1, with 13 bases identical to TRBD2. V dropped 6 bases and J dropped 10; count of bases not matched to a gene: 6. The germline V gene encodes CDR1 LGHNT and CDR2 FRNRAP. The CDR3 spans 14 residues. This CDR3 reads CASGTSGRAKEQFF. The DNA for the CDR3 is TGTGCTAGTGGCACTAGCGGGAGGGCCAAGGAGCAGTTCTTC.

The rearrangement joins TRBV30 to TRBJ1-1; 7 positions match TRBD1. CDR1 is GTSNPN, CDR2 SVGIG, per germline (reference sequence). CDR3 length equals 16 residues. The ends lost 2 bases at V and 2 bases at J; junction bases unmatched: 11. CDR3 nucleotide sequence: TGTGCCTGGAGTCGTCATACCGGGACAGCTAACACTGAAGCTTTCTTT. It yields the protein CAWSRHTGTANTEAFF.

This chain joins TRBV5-4 and TRBJ1-6; D remains ambiguous. V shed 4 bases and J shed 9 bases, with 11 bases lying between them. Germline CDR1 reads SGHNT; CDR2 reads YYREEE (reference sequence). The CDR3 length is 13 residues. In DNA, the CDR3 is TGTGCCAGCAGCCAGGCGGGTGTTTCACCCCTCCACTTT. This encodes CASSQAGVSPLHF. The full variable domain, completed using reference TRBV5-4 and TRBJ1-6, is ETGVTQSPTHLIKTRGQQVTLRCSSQSGHNTVSWYQQALGQGPQFIFQYYREEENGRGNFPPRFSGLQFPNYSSELNVNALELDDSALYLCASSQAGVSPLHFGNGTRLTVT.

The chain is built from TRBV27 and TRBJ2-1; 11 positions agree with TRBD2. The CDR3 extends over 19 amino acids. The V gene end was trimmed by 8 bases and the J gene end by 0 bases; junction bases not matched to a gene: 15. Germline CDR1 MNHEY, CDR2 SMNVEV (reference sequence). The CDR3 region has the DNA TGTGCCAGCTACGACAGGGGACTAGCGGACTCAAGCTCCTACAATGAGCAGTTCTTC. Translated, it gives CASYDRGLADSSSYNEQFF.

The chain carries TRBV13 and TRBJ2-1, with 8 bases identical to TRBD2. The CDR3 spans 16 residues. The germline V gene has CDR1 PRHDT and CDR2 FYEKMQ (reference sequence). V lost 0 bases and J lost 7; bases outside the gene matches: 8. The CDR3 loop reads CASSLGKVAGWNEQFF. The DNA of the CDR3 is TGTGCCAGCAGCTTAGGCAAGGTAGCGGGATGGAATGAGCAGTTCTTC. The variable domain in full, with the rest retrieved from reference TRBV13 and TRBJ2-1, is AAGVIQSPRHLIKEKRETATLKCYPIPRHDTVYWYQQGPGQDPQFLISFYEKMQSDKGSIPDRFSAQQFSDYHSELNMSSLELGDSALYFCASSLGKVAGWNEQFFGPGTRLTVL.

The rearrangement joins TRBV2 to TRBJ2-7, with 10 bases that match TRBD1. This CDR3 has 14 amino acids. Germline CDR1 is SNHLY and CDR2 is FYNNEI. Germline trimming cut 6 bases from V and 8 bases from J; bases unmatched to any gene: 10. CDR3 amino acids: CASSSLTGGKQQYF. As DNA, the CDR3 is TGTGCCAGCAGCTCGCTGACAGGGGGCAAACAGCAGTACTTC.

The J gene is TRBJ2-5, the V gene TRBV7-9; 8 bases are a match to TRBD2. After removal of 5 bases from V and 4 bases from J, the junction contained 9 bases not matched to a gene. Germline assignment: CDR1 SEHNR and CDR2 FQNEAQ (reference sequence). The CDR3 is 15 residues long. CDR3 amino acids: CASSHLWRGAETQYF. CDR3 bases: TGTGCCAGCAGCCACCTTTGGCGGGGGGCAGAGACCCAGTACTTC. Full variable domain (rest looked up from reference TRBV7-9 and TRBJ2-5): DTGVSQNPRHKITKRGQNVTFRCDPISEHNRLYWYRQTLGQGPEFLTYFQNEAQLEKSRLLSDRFSAERPKGSFSTLEIQRTEQGDSAMYLCASSHLWRGAETQYFGPGTRLLVL.

The J gene is TRBJ1-2, the V gene TRBV19; the D is unclear. V lost 3 bases, J lost 5 bases, and 13 bases lay in between. CDR1 and CDR2 from the germline V gene are LNHDA and SQIVND (reference sequence). This CDR3 comprises 14 residues. Here the CDR3 reads CASSMVTIWYGYTF. The CDR3, as DNA: TGTGCCAGTAGTATGGTAACAATTTGGTATGGCTACACCTTC.